Listed below are T cell receptor beta chains from one sample, sequenced in a study of cytomegalovirus exposure and HLA in healthy donors. Profiling relied on immunoSEQ multiplex PCR, and the TCRdb table lists in-frame clones only, not all of them. This table has approximately 140,000 clones, 82% appearing once. The sample consisted of PBMCs. The receptors were sampled from a male donor in good health and CMV-seronegative. The CDR3 runs from the conserved cysteine through the conserved F or W. Each record gives: CDR3 DNA, CDR3 protein, D gene, clone size, V gene, J gene. A D gene is named only where the DNA matches it firmly. Part of the rows lack a size; the others show once, few, many or a class for expanded clones.

DNA: TGTGCCAGCAGCTTAGAAACAGGAGCCCACTACGAGCAGTACTTC
CDR3: CASSLETGAHYEQYF
D: -
size: -
V: TRBV7-9
J: TRBJ2-7

DNA: TGCGCCAGCAGTGAGCAAGGGGGCACTGAAGCTTTCTTT
CDR3: CASSEQGGTEAFF
D: -
size: -
V: TRBV10-1
J: TRBJ1-1

DNA: TGTGCCAGCAGCTATGGGACAGCGTCCTACGAGCAGTACTTC
CDR3: CASSYGTASYEQYF
D: TRBD1
size: -
V: TRBV6-5
J: TRBJ2-7

DNA: TGTGCCAGCAGCCAAGGACAGGGTGCAACTCAGCCCCAGCATTTT
CDR3: CASSQGQGATQPQHF
D: TRBD1
size: once
V: TRBV4-2
J: TRBJ1-5

DNA: TGCGCCACCCCGACTAGCGGGATTATCCCGCTGGGGCAAGAGACCCAGTACTTC
CDR3: CATPTSGIIPLGQETQYF
D: TRBD2
size: once
V: TRBV10-1
J: TRBJ2-5

DNA: TGTGCCAGCAGCGCCCCCGTGGGGGGAGGAAACACCATATATTTT
CDR3: CASSAPVGGGNTIYF
D: -
size: few
V: TRBV9
J: TRBJ1-3

DNA: TGTGCCAGCAGTTTAGACAGCAGGAACACTGAAGCTTTCTTT
CDR3: CASSLDSRNTEAFF
D: -
size: -
V: TRBV27
J: TRBJ1-1

DNA: TGTGCCAGCAGCCACTGGGACAGACTCTATGGCTACACCTTC
CDR3: CASSHWDRLYGYTF
D: TRBD1
size: -
V: TRBV7-9
J: TRBJ1-2

DNA: TGTGCCAGCAGTTGGACAGGGATCGAGCAGTACTTC
CDR3: CASSWTGIEQYF
D: TRBD1
size: -
V: TRBV28
J: TRBJ2-7

DNA: TGTGCCAGCAGGAGACAGGGGAGCTCCTACAATGAGCAGTTCTTC
CDR3: CASRRQGSSYNEQFF
D: TRBD1
size: few
V: TRBV28
J: TRBJ2-1

DNA: TGTGCCAGCTCACCCGTACGGGGTGTCGTTAGTGGGGCCAACGTCCTGACTTTC
CDR3: CASSPVRGVVSGANVLTF
D: -
size: -
V: TRBV18
J: TRBJ2-6

DNA: TGTGCTAGTGCCACTGGACAGCCCGGGCCCCATGAGCAGTTCTTC
CDR3: CASATGQPGPHEQFF
D: -
size: -
V: TRBV12-5
J: TRBJ2-1

DNA: TGTGCCAGCAGCTTAGGGTTTGTCGGGGCTGAAGCTTTCTTT
CDR3: CASSLGFVGAEAFF
D: -
size: -
V: TRBV7-3
J: TRBJ1-1

DNA: TGTGCCAGCAGCCCCCATCCGGGACAGGGGAATAGCGGGGGTTCTCCGGCCTACGAGCAGTACTTC
CDR3: CASSPHPGQGNSGGSPAYEQYF
D: -
size: -
V: TRBV4-2
J: TRBJ2-7

DNA: TGTGCCAGCAGTTACGGAGACAGCCTTGGCACAGATACGCAGTATTTT
CDR3: CASSYGDSLGTDTQYF
D: -
size: -
V: TRBV6-6
J: TRBJ2-3

DNA: TGTGCCAGCAGCTCTAGCGGGAGTACCTACGAGCAGTACTTC
CDR3: CASSSSGSTYEQYF
D: TRBD2
size: -
V: TRBV7-3
J: TRBJ2-7

DNA: TGTGCCAGCAGCTGGACAGGGGTAGAGACCCAGTACTTC
CDR3: CASSWTGVETQYF
D: TRBD1
size: -
V: TRBV7-2
J: TRBJ2-5

DNA: TGTGCCAGCAGCTTGCCAGGGGACACTGAAGCTTTCTTT
CDR3: CASSLPGDTEAFF
D: -
size: -
V: TRBV5-6
J: TRBJ1-1

DNA: TGTGCCAGCAGTAGACTAGCGGGGGACACCGGGGAGCTGTTTTTT
CDR3: CASSRLAGDTGELFF
D: TRBD2
size: -
V: TRBV2
J: TRBJ2-2

DNA: TGTGCCAGCACCCGGACTAGCGGGGCATACAATGAGCAGTTCTTC
CDR3: CASTRTSGAYNEQFF
D: TRBD2
size: -
V: TRBV27
J: TRBJ2-1

DNA: TGTGCCAGCAGCGCCCGTCCCCAACTAGCGGGAGGTTATAATGAGCAGTTCTTC
CDR3: CASSARPQLAGGYNEQFF
D: TRBD2
size: -
V: TRBV11-2
J: TRBJ2-1

DNA: TGTGCCAGCAGTGAAGAGACAGGGGGCGTGGATACGCAGTATTTT
CDR3: CASSEETGGVDTQYF
D: TRBD1
size: few
V: TRBV6-1
J: TRBJ2-3

DNA: TGTGCCAGCAGCTTATTTGGTAGCGGGCGTGAGCAGTTCTTC
CDR3: CASSLFGSGREQFF
D: TRBD2
size: -
V: TRBV7-3
J: TRBJ2-1